Included here is one T cell receptor beta chain sequence, with context. Its antigen is not identified. This entry comes from a study of T cells in Graves' hyperthyroidism and ophthalmopathy. V shed 6 bases and J 10 bases; nucleotides not matched to a gene: 9. The CDR3 extends over 13 amino acids. Germline assignment: CDR1 ENHRY and CDR2 SYGVKD. Study findings and constraints: Blood held most thyroid clonotypes expanded above 0.001 frequency. Ophthalmopathy was identified by the model a median around 6.3 months ahead of onset.

Researchers amplified the TCR beta CDR3 regions from RNA transcripts. TCR CDR3 regions were first amplified by RT-PCR with HTBI primers. A single record per CDR3 protein comes from TCRdb applying MiXCR to the multiplex PCR reads. The sample has roughly 520,000 distinct CDR3 sequences, roughly a quarter seen once. The gene calls are TRBV10-3 and TRBJ1-1; 9 bases line up with TRBD1. The receptor was derived from a woman aged 25-40 years with Graves' ophthalmopathy. The sample taken for sequencing was blood. The CDR3 region is CAIRAGQGVGAFF. DNA of the CDR3: TGTGCCATCAGAGCGGGACAGGGAGTGGGAGCTTTCTTT.